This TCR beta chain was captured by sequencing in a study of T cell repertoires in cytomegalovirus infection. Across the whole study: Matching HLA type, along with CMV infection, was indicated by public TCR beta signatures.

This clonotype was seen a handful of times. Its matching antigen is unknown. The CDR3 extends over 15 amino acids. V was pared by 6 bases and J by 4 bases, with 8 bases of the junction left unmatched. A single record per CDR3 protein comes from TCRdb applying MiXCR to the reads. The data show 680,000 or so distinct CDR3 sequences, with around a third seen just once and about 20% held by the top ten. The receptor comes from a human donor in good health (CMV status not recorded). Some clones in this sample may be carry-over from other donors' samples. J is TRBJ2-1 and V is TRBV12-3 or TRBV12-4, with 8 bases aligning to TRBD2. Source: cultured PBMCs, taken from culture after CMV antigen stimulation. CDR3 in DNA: TGTGCCAGCAGCTCCTTCGGGAGGGTATACAATGAGCAGTTCTTC. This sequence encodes CASSSFGRVYNEQFF.